This T cell receptor beta chain was documented in a study of T cell responses to AZD1222 COVID-19 vaccine. Profiled with immunoSEQ multiplex PCR; TCRdb holds only in-frame clones, not every one. The repertoire consists of roughly 140,000 clones, with around 94% occurring once and the leading ten covering around 12%. Study-level findings and limits: Donors were largely white British and mainly female; clonal diversity was possibly underestimated. In all cases, repertoires were sampled only after the peak T cell response. Across the whole spike, CD4 TCRs peaked at regions 160-218 and 743-854.

Germline lookup yields CDR1 SEHNR and CDR2 FQNEAQ (reference sequence). This CDR3 contains 15 residues. Trimming took 1 base from V and 4 from J, leaving 13 bases between them. As concerns this clone: Its antigen remains unidentified.

The chain uses TRBV7-9 and TRBJ2-5; D might be TRBD1 or TRBD2, each matching 6 bases. This TCR was sampled from an adult who had recovered from COVID-19. The sample was peripheral blood, taken after recovery from COVID-19. Here the CDR3 DNA reads TGTGCCAGCAGCTTAGAGGGGGGCCCCTCAGAGACCCAGTACTTC. It translates to CASSLEGGPSETQYF. The variable domain in full, completed from reference TRBV7-9 and TRBJ2-5, reads DTGVSQNPRHKITKRGQNVTFRCDPISEHNRLYWYRQTLGQGPEFLTYFQNEAQLEKSRLLSDRFSAERPKGSFSTLEIQRTEQGDSAMYLCASSLEGGPSETQYFGPGTRLLVL.